This is a list of T cell receptor beta chains from one sample in a study of shared clonotypes between healthy human individuals. Libraries were prepared by immunoSEQ multiplex PCR; TCRdb keeps only in-frame clonotypes and omits some of them. The table records more than 2 million clones, around 93% of them present only once. Sequenced sample: naive CD8+ T cells from PBMCs. All receptors derive from a young man in good health. Some clones in this sample may be carry-over from other donors' samples. CDR3s include the opening cysteine and the closing phenylalanine or tryptophan. The order of the fields is J gene, D gene, V gene, clone size, CDR3 DNA, CDR3 protein. A D gene is named only where the DNA matches it firmly. Size is omitted from some rows. Given values are once, few, many or a class for expanded clones.

J gene: TRBJ2-7; D gene: -; V gene: TRBV6-1; clone size: -; CDR3 DNA: TGTGCCAGCACCGGCGGGGACTCACAACCCTACGAGCAGTACTTC; CDR3 protein: CASTGGDSQPYEQYF
J gene: TRBJ2-1; D gene: -; V gene: TRBV28; clone size: -; CDR3 DNA: TGTGCCAGCAGTTTATGGCTCGCGGAACTTACCTACAATGAGCAGTTCTTC; CDR3 protein: CASSLWLAELTYNEQFF
J gene: TRBJ2-3; D gene: -; V gene: TRBV4-3; clone size: -; CDR3 DNA: TGCGCCAGCAGCCAAGGGGTTCCGGCTAGCACAGATACGCAGTATTTT; CDR3 protein: CASSQGVPASTDTQYF
J gene: TRBJ1-1; D gene: -; V gene: TRBV4-2; clone size: -; CDR3 DNA: TGTGCCAGCAGCCAAGATCTTCCAGGGACGAACACTGAAGCTTTCTTT; CDR3 protein: CASSQDLPGTNTEAFF
J gene: TRBJ2-7; D gene: -; V gene: TRBV5-8; clone size: -; CDR3 DNA: TGTGCCAGCAGCTTAGACCGCGGAGACGAGCAGTACTTC; CDR3 protein: CASSLDRGDEQYF
J gene: TRBJ2-1; D gene: TRBD1; V gene: TRBV19; clone size: -; CDR3 DNA: TGTGCCAGTAGTAACCCCACAGGGGCAGGGGAGCAGTTCTTC; CDR3 protein: CASSNPTGAGEQFF
J gene: TRBJ2-3; D gene: TRBD1; V gene: TRBV12-5; clone size: -; CDR3 DNA: TGTGCTAGTGGTTTGGCTTCACTCCGGGACAGCGGCACAGATACGCAGTATTTT; CDR3 protein: CASGLASLRDSGTDTQYF
J gene: TRBJ2-3; D gene: -; V gene: TRBV10-3; clone size: -; CDR3 DNA: TGTGCCATCAGTGGGAAAGTAGGAGGCCACCGAGCGACAGATACGCAGTATTTT; CDR3 protein: CAISGKVGGHRATDTQYF
J gene: TRBJ2-3; D gene: TRBD2; V gene: TRBV29-1; clone size: -; CDR3 DNA: TGCAGCGTTGAAGACGGACTAGCGCCCACAGATACGCAGTATTTT; CDR3 protein: CSVEDGLAPTDTQYF
J gene: TRBJ2-7; D gene: -; V gene: TRBV11-2; clone size: -; CDR3 DNA: TGTGCCAGCAGCTTAGGGGCAGGGGACTACTACGAGCAGTACTTC; CDR3 protein: CASSLGAGDYYEQYF
J gene: TRBJ2-5; D gene: -; V gene: TRBV28; clone size: -; CDR3 DNA: TGTGCCAGCACTGGACTGATCCAAGAGACCCAGTACTTC; CDR3 protein: CASTGLIQETQYF
J gene: TRBJ1-2; D gene: -; V gene: TRBV5-6; clone size: -; CDR3 DNA: TGTGCCAGCAGCCCGGTGGAGGGAGGGCCTGGCTACACCTTC; CDR3 protein: CASSPVEGGPGYTF
J gene: TRBJ2-1; D gene: TRBD2; V gene: TRBV2; clone size: -; CDR3 DNA: TGTGCCAGCAGGACTAGCGGGACAAATGAGCAGTTCTTC; CDR3 protein: CASRTSGTNEQFF
J gene: TRBJ2-7; D gene: -; V gene: TRBV7-8; clone size: -; CDR3 DNA: TGTGCCAGCAGCTCCTGGGAGCGGGCGGACTCCTACGAGCAGTACTTC; CDR3 protein: CASSSWERADSYEQYF
J gene: TRBJ1-2; D gene: -; V gene: TRBV4-1; clone size: -; CDR3 DNA: TGCGCCAGCAGCCCCGAGAAGACCGATAGCGGCTACACCTTC; CDR3 protein: CASSPEKTDSGYTF
J gene: TRBJ1-1; D gene: -; V gene: TRBV11-1; clone size: -; CDR3 DNA: TGTGCCAGCAGCTTAGCAGGGGCATACACTGAAGCTTTCTTT; CDR3 protein: CASSLAGAYTEAFF
J gene: TRBJ2-1; D gene: -; V gene: TRBV14; clone size: -; CDR3 DNA: TGTGCCAGCAGCCAAGGAATGAATGAGCAGTTCTTC; CDR3 protein: CASSQGMNEQFF
J gene: TRBJ1-2; D gene: -; V gene: TRBV28; clone size: -; CDR3 DNA: TGTGCCAGCACCCCCCTGGGGGGCGGGGAGGCCTATGGCTACACCTTC; CDR3 protein: CASTPLGGGEAYGYTF
J gene: TRBJ2-1; D gene: -; V gene: TRBV9; clone size: -; CDR3 DNA: TGTGCCAGCAGCCCCCACTGGCGGTCCTCCTACAATGAGCAGTTCTTC; CDR3 protein: CASSPHWRSSYNEQFF
J gene: TRBJ1-1; D gene: -; V gene: TRBV28; clone size: -; CDR3 DNA: TGTGCCAGCAGTTTCCCCCGAGGGGACGCTTTCTTT; CDR3 protein: CASSFPRGDAFF
J gene: TRBJ2-3; D gene: -; V gene: TRBV5-1; clone size: -; CDR3 DNA: TGCGCCAGCAGCGTGGAGAGACCTAGCACAGATACGCAGTATTTT; CDR3 protein: CASSVERPSTDTQYF
J gene: TRBJ2-6; D gene: TRBD1; V gene: TRBV5-8; clone size: -; CDR3 DNA: TGTGCCAGCAGCTTGCGAGGGGGCGCGTTAACGACCGGGGCCAACGTCCTGACTTTC; CDR3 protein: CASSLRGGALTTGANVLTF
J gene: TRBJ2-7; D gene: TRBD1; V gene: TRBV30; clone size: once; CDR3 DNA: TGTGCCTGGAGTGTACGAGGACAGGGCTACGAGCAGTACTTC; CDR3 protein: CAWSVRGQGYEQYF
J gene: TRBJ1-2; D gene: -; V gene: TRBV7-9; clone size: -; CDR3 DNA: TGTGCCAGCAGCTTACCCACCCTAACAGGGAGGAAAAGTGGCTACACCTTC; CDR3 protein: CASSLPTLTGRKSGYTF
J gene: TRBJ2-3; D gene: -; V gene: TRBV6-6; clone size: -; CDR3 DNA: TGTGCCAGCAGTTACTCGGGGGGTTCAAGCACAGATACGCAGTATTTT; CDR3 protein: CASSYSGGSSTDTQYF
J gene: TRBJ1-2; D gene: -; V gene: TRBV9; clone size: -; CDR3 DNA: TGTGCCAGCAGCGTAGCTCCGGGACATCTTAACTATGGCTACACCTTC; CDR3 protein: CASSVAPGHLNYGYTF
J gene: TRBJ1-5; D gene: TRBD1; V gene: TRBV6-1; clone size: -; CDR3 DNA: TGTGCCAGCAGTTCATGGACAGGGAGCAATCAGCCCCAGCATTTT; CDR3 protein: CASSSWTGSNQPQHF
J gene: TRBJ2-3; D gene: -; V gene: TRBV11-2; clone size: -; CDR3 DNA: TGTGCCAGCAGCTCCCTGGCAGATACGCAGTATTTT; CDR3 protein: CASSSLADTQYF
J gene: TRBJ2-7; D gene: TRBD2; V gene: TRBV25-1; clone size: -; CDR3 DNA: TGTGCCAGTGCGGGAGGGCCTTACGAGCAGTACTTC; CDR3 protein: CASAGGPYEQYF
J gene: TRBJ2-1; D gene: -; V gene: TRBV5-6; clone size: -; CDR3 DNA: TGTGCCAGCAGCCGAAATCGTAGAGATGAGCAGTTCTTC; CDR3 protein: CASSRNRRDEQFF
J gene: TRBJ1-1; D gene: -; V gene: TRBV19; clone size: once; CDR3 DNA: TGTGCCAGTAGTATAGGTCCGGGGACTGAAGCTTTCTTT; CDR3 protein: CASSIGPGTEAFF
J gene: TRBJ1-4; D gene: -; V gene: TRBV5-1; clone size: -; CDR3 DNA: TGCGCCAGCAGCTTGGCCTTAGGTGCAACTAATGAAAAACTGTTTTTT; CDR3 protein: CASSLALGATNEKLFF
J gene: TRBJ1-1; D gene: TRBD1; V gene: TRBV27; clone size: -; CDR3 DNA: TGTGCCAGCGCCTACAGGGGTGGTGACACTGAAGCTTTCTTT; CDR3 protein: CASAYRGGDTEAFF
J gene: TRBJ2-5; D gene: TRBD2; V gene: TRBV13; clone size: -; CDR3 DNA: TGTGCCAGCAGCTCTCAACTAGCGGGAGTAGAGGGGACCCAGTACTTC; CDR3 protein: CASSSQLAGVEGTQYF
J gene: TRBJ2-7; D gene: TRBD2; V gene: TRBV2; clone size: -; CDR3 DNA: TGTGCCAGCAGTGGGGGGGACTATACAACCGACGAGCAGTACTTC; CDR3 protein: CASSGGDYTTDEQYF
J gene: TRBJ2-7; D gene: TRBD1; V gene: TRBV29-1; clone size: once; CDR3 DNA: TGCAGCGTGATGACAGGGGCCTACGAGCAGTACTTC; CDR3 protein: CSVMTGAYEQYF
J gene: TRBJ2-5; D gene: TRBD1; V gene: TRBV19; clone size: -; CDR3 DNA: TGTGCCAGTAGTATAGATCCATGGGACAGGGAGAATCAAGAGACCCAGTACTTC; CDR3 protein: CASSIDPWDRENQETQYF
J gene: TRBJ2-5; D gene: TRBD2; V gene: TRBV27; clone size: -; CDR3 DNA: TGTGCCAGCAGTTTATCGGGAGGGAGGCCTTACCAAGAGACCCAGTACTTC; CDR3 protein: CASSLSGGRPYQETQYF
J gene: TRBJ2-7; D gene: TRBD2; V gene: TRBV28; clone size: -; CDR3 DNA: TGTGCCAGCAGTTTAACTAGCGGGAGGGCCTTTCGGGAGCAGTACTTC; CDR3 protein: CASSLTSGRAFREQYF
J gene: TRBJ1-5; D gene: -; V gene: TRBV5-4; clone size: -; CDR3 DNA: TGTGCCAGCAGCCAAGACAACAATCAGCCCCAGCATTTT; CDR3 protein: CASSQDNNQPQHF
J gene: TRBJ2-7; D gene: -; V gene: TRBV27; clone size: -; CDR3 DNA: TGTGCCAGCAGCCAGGGACGGAACTACGAGCAGTACTTC; CDR3 protein: CASSQGRNYEQYF
J gene: TRBJ1-1; D gene: -; V gene: TRBV6-5; clone size: few; CDR3 DNA: TGTGCCAGCAGACCCTATTCAAACACTGAAGCTTTCTTT; CDR3 protein: CASRPYSNTEAFF